Detailed here is one T cell receptor (beta chain). The source of the sample is a study of blood T cell repertoires in COVID-19. Study-wide context: Collection of acute and convalescent COVID-19 samples took place in the United States, Italy and Spain. PBMCs, B-cell-depleted T cells, or T cells provided the cDNA or gDNA that made up the material.

Authors' data handling: For nucleated cells, counts were estimated from reference gene primer amplification. Only in-frame clones appear in the TCRdb table, and some are missing; sequencing was by immunoSEQ multiplex PCR. The DNA was the basis for D and trimming; V, J and clone size are from that table. The profile shows some 310,000 clones, roughly 84% of them singletons. This CDR3 is built from 16 residues. V dropped 0 bases and J dropped 6 bases, with 18 bases sitting between them. Germline CDR1 reads MNHEY; CDR2 reads SVGAGI. Material: peripheral blood. The source is a man over 45 with active or convalescent COVID-19. V usage is TRBV6-5 and J usage is TRBJ2-7; weak D call: TRBD1 (6 bases). CDR3 DNA sequence: TGTGCCAGCAGTTACTCGCGGTATGGGCCAGGGGCCGAGCAGTACTTC. This encodes CASSYSRYGPGAEQYF.